This T cell receptor beta chain was sequenced during a study of blood T cells in healthy people across ages. A J-beta primer mix and a sample-barcoded 5' primer were used in a second PCR of roughly 6 to 12 cycles. TCRdb fed the 5' RACE reads into MiXCR, producing one record per CDR3 protein. The sample holds about 1.1 million distinct CDR3 sequences; roughly two fifths are singletons and the top ten take roughly 14%. V lost 1 base to trimming and J lost 2 bases; unmatched junction nucleotides: 4. Germline CDR1 is SGHTA and CDR2 is FQGNSA. The CDR3 has 16 amino acids. This clonotype has only a few counts.

Sequenced: blood. The chain couples TRBV7-2 to TRBJ2-3, with 9 bases lining up with TRBD2. The receptor's source is a man aged 18 to 30 in good health. CDR3 sequence: CASSLVASGATDTQYF. The CDR3 DNA reads TGTGCCAGCAGCTTAGTGGCTAGCGGGGCCACAGATACGCAGTATTTT. Supplemented by reference TRBV7-2 and TRBJ2-3, the full variable domain reads GAGVSQSPSNKVTEKGKDVELRCDPISGHTALYWYRQSLGQGLEFLIYFQGNSAPDKSGLPSDRFSAERTGGSVSTLTIQRTQQEDSAVYLCASSLVASGATDTQYFGPGTRLTVL.